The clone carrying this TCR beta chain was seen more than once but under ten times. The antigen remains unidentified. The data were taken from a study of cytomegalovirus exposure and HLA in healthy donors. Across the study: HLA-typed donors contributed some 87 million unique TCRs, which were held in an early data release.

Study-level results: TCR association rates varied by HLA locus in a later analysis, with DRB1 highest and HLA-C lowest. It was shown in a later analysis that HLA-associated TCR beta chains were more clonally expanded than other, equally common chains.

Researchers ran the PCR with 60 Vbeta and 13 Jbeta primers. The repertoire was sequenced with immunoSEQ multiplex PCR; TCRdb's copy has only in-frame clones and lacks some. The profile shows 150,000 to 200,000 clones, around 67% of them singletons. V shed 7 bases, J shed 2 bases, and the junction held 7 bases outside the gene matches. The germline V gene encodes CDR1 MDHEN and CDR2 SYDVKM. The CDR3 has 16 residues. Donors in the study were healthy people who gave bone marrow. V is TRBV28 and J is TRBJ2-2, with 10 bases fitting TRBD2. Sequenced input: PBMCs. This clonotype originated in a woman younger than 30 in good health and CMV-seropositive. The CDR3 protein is CASTPAGGSNTGELFF. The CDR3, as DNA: TGTGCCAGCACCCCAGCGGGAGGGTCCAACACCGGGGAGCTGTTTTTT.